This TCR beta chain was obtained from a study of early T cells in non-severe SARS-CoV-2 infection. Study as a whole: Investigators sequenced bulk RNA drawn from unsorted whole blood, and chains remained unpaired.

TCRdb used MiXCR to reprocess the 5' RACE reads, holding one entry per CDR3 protein. The sample holds about 50,000 distinct CDR3 sequences; around 6.5% are singletons and the top ten take 2.5% to 3%. The CDR3 spans 14 residues. Germline assignment: CDR1 LGHNA and CDR2 YNFKEQ. With 4 bases clipped from V and 3 bases from J, the junction kept 4 bases outside the gene matches. V usage is TRBV4-2 and J usage is TRBJ1-1; 8 bases match TRBD1. The source of this sequence is an adult who was a healthcare worker with PCR-confirmed SARS-CoV-2 infection or an uninfected control (not recorded which). The starting material was whole blood, obtained at baseline. CDR3 DNA: TGTGCCAGCAGCCGGGACAGGACTTACACTGAAGCTTTCTTT. Protein product: CASSRDRTYTEAFF.